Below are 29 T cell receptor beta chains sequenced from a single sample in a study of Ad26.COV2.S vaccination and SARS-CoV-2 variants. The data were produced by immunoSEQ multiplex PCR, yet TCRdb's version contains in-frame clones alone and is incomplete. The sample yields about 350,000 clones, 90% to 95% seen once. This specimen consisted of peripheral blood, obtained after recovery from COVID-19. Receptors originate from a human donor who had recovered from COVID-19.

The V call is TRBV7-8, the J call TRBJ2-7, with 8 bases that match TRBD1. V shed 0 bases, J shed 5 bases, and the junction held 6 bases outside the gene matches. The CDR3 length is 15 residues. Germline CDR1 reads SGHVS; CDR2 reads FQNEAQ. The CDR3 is CASSLARPRGHEQYF. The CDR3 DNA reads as TGTGCCAGCAGCTTAGCGCGGCCCAGGGGGCACGAGCAGTACTTC.

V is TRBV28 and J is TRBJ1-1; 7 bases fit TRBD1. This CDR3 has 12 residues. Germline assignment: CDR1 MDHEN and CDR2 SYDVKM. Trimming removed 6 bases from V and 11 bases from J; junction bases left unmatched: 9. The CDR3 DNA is TGTGCCAGCAGCTACAGGGGCTACGGCGCTTTCTTT. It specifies CASSYRGYGAFF. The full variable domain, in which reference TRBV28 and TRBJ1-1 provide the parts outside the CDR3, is DVKVTQSSRYLVKRTGEKVFLECVQDMDHENMFWYRQDPGLGLRLIYFSYDVKMKEKGDIPEGYSVSREKKERFSLILESASTNQTSMYLCASSYRGYGAFFGQGTRLTVV.

As DNA, the CDR3 is TGTGCCAGCAGCTTTCAGAGACAGGGACAAGAGACCCAGTACTTC. Its translation is CASSFQRQGQETQYF. J is TRBJ2-5 and V is TRBV7-9; TRBD1 aligns across 7 bases. CDR1 and CDR2 from the germline V gene are SEHNR and FQNEAQ (reference sequence). This CDR3 comprises 15 residues. J gave up 2 bases and V 3 bases, and 6 bases lay outside the gene matches. Variable domain in full (rest from reference TRBV7-9 and TRBJ2-5): DTGVSQNPRHKITKRGQNVTFRCDPISEHNRLYWYRQTLGQGPEFLTYFQNEAQLEKSRLLSDRFSAERPKGSFSTLEIQRTEQGDSAMYLCASSFQRQGQETQYFGPGTRLLVL.

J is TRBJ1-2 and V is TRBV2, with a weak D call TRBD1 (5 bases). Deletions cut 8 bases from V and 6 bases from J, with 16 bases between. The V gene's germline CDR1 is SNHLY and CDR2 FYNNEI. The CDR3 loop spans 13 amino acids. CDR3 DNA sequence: TGTGCCAGCTCGGCGGGGCGGTTCAATGGCTACACCTTC. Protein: CASSAGRFNGYTF.

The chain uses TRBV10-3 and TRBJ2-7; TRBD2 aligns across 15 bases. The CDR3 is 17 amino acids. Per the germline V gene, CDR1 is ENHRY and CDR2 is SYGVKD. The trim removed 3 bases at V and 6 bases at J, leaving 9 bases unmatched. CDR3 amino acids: CAISDPGLAGGIGEQYF. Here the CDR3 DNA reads TGTGCCATCAGTGACCCAGGACTAGCGGGGGGGATCGGCGAGCAGTACTTC.

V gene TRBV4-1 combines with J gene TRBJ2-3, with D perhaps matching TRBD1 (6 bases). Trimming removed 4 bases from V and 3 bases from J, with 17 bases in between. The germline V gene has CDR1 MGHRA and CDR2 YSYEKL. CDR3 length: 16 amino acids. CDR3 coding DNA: TGCGCCAGCAGCCTGGGGCAGGGGACCTTTACAGATACGCAGTATTTT. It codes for CASSLGQGTFTDTQYF.

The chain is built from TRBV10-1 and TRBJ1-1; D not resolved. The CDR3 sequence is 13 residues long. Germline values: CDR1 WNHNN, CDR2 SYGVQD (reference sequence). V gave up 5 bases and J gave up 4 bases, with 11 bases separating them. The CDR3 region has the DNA TGCGCCAGCAGTACCGGCCCGTCCACTGAAGCTTTCTTT. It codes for CASSTGPSTEAFF.

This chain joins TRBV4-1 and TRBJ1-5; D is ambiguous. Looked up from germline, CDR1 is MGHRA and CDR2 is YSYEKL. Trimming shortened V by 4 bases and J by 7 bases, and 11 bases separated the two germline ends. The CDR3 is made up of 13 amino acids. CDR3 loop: CASSPRDAQPQHF. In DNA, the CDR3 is TGCGCCAGCAGCCCTCGAGATGCGCAGCCCCAGCATTTT.

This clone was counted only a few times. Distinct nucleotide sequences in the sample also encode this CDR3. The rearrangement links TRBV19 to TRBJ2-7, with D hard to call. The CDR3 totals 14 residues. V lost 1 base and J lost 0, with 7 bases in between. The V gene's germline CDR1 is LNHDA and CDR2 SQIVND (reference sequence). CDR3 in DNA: TGTGCCAGTAGTATAGTTGGCAACTCCTACGAGCAGTACTTC. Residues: CASSIVGNSYEQYF. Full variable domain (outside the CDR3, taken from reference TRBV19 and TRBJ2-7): DGGITQSPKYLFRKEGQNVTLSCEQNLNHDAMYWYRQDPGQGLRLIYYSQIVNDFQKGDIAEGYSVSREKKESFPLTVTSAQKNPTAFYLCASSIVGNSYEQYFGPGTRLTVT.

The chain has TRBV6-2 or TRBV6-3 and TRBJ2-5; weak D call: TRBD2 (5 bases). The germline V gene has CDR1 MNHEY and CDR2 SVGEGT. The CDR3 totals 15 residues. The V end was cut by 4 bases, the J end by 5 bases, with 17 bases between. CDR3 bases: TGTGCCAGCAGTTCCGGGGAACCAGTACGGGAGACCCAGTACTTC. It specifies CASSSGEPVRETQYF.

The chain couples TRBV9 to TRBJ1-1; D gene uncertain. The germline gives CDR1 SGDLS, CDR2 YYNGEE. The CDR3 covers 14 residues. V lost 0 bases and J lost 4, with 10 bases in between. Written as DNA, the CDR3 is TGTGCCAGCAGCGTAGAGCCGGGTCCCACTGAAGCTTTCTTT. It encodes CASSVEPGPTEAFF.

The CDR3 coding sequence is TGTGCCAGCAGCTTAGGAGGACAGGGACACGGGGAGCAGTACTTC. It encodes CASSLGGQGHGEQYF. This chain uses TRBV13 with TRBJ2-7; 8 positions agree with TRBD1. V trimming: 0 bases; J trimming: 7 bases; junction bases outside the gene matches: 8. Looked up from germline, CDR1 is PRHDT and CDR2 is FYEKMQ (reference sequence). The CDR3 is made up of 15 amino acids.

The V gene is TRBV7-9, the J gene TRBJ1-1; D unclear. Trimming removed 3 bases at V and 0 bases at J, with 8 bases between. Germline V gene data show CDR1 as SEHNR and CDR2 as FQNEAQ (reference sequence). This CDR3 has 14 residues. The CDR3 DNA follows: TGTGCCAGCAGCTTCACACGAATGAACACTGAAGCTTTCTTT. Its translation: CASSFTRMNTEAFF.

CDR3 sequence: CASSATGLGEAFF. DNA for the CDR3: TGTGCCAGCAGCGCGACAGGGTTAGGCGAAGCTTTCTTT. The V gene is TRBV7-9, the J gene TRBJ1-1, with 7 positions matching TRBD1. V lost 5 bases, J lost 8 bases, and 8 bases stayed unmatched. The CDR3 sequence is 13 residues long. Germline CDR1 is SEHNR and CDR2 is FQNEAQ (reference sequence).

The CDR3 coding sequence is TGTGCCAGCAGCACCGGGACAGGGGGCTTCACTGAAGCTTTCTTT. Protein product: CASSTGTGGFTEAFF. The chain has TRBV9 and TRBJ1-1; 12 bases are a match to TRBD1. With V trimmed by 4 bases and J by 4 bases, 5 bases remained unmatched. CDR3 length equals 15 residues. Germline V gene sequence: CDR1 SGDLS, CDR2 YYNGEE.

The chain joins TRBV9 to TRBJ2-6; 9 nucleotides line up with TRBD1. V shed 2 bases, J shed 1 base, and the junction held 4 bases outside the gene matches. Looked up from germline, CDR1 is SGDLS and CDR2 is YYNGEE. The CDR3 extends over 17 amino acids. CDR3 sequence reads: CASSVGTGRSGANVLTF. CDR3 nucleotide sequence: TGTGCCAGCAGCGTGGGGACAGGGAGGTCTGGGGCCAACGTCCTGACTTTC.

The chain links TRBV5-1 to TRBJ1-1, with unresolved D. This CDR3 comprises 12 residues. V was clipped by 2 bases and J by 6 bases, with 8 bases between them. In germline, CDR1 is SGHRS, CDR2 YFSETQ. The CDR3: CASSLLDAEAFF. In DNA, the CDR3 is TGCGCCAGCAGCTTACTGGACGCTGAAGCTTTCTTT.

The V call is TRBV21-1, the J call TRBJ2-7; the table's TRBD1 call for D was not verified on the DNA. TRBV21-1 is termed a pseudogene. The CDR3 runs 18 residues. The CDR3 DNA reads TGTGCCAGCGAACAATTTCCCAGGGCCATTAACAGCTCCTACGAGCAGTACTTC. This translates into CASEQFPRAINSSYEQYF.

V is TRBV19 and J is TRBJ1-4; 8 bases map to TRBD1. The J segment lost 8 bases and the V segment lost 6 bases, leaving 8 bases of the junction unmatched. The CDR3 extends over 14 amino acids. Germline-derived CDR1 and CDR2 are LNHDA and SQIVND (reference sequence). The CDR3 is CASRKGQAGEKLFF. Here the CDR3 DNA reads TGTGCCAGTAGGAAGGGACAGGCGGGCGAAAAACTGTTTTTT.

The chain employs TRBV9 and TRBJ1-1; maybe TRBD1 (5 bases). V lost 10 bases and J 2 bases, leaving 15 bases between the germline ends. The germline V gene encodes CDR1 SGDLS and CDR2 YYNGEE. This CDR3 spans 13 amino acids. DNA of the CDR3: TGTGCCGGAGGGGAGGGGATCAACACTGAAGCTTTCTTT. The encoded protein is CAGGEGINTEAFF.

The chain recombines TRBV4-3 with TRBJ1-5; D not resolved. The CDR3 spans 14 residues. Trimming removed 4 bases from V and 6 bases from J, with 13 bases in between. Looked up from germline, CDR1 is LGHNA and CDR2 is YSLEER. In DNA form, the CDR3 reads TGCGCCAGCAGCCCATCCTCGTTTAGTCAGCCCCAGCATTTT. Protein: CASSPSSFSQPQHF.

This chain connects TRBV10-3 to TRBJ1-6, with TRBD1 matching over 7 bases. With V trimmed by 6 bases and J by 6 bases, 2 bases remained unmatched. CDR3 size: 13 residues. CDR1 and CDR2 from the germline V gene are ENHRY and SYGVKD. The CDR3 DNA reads TGTGCCATCAGGGACAGGCCTAATTCACCCCTCCACTTT. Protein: CAIRDRPNSPLHF.

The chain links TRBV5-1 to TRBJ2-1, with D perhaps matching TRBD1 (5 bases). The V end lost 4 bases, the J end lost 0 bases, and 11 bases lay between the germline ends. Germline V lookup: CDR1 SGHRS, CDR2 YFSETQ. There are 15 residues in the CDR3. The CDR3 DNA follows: TGCGCCAGCAGCCCCGACAGAAGCTCCTACAATGAGCAGTTCTTC. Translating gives CASSPDRSSYNEQFF. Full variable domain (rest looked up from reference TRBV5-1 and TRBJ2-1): KAGVTQTPRYLIKTRGQQVTLSCSPISGHRSVSWYQQTPGQGLQFLFEYFSETQRNKGNFPGRFSGRQFSNSRSEMNVSTLELGDSALYLCASSPDRSSYNEQFFGPGTRLTVL.

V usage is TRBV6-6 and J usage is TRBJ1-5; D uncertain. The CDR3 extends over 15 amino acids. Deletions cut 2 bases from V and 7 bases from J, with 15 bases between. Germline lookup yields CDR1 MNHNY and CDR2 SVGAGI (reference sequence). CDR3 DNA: TGTGCCAGCAGTTACGAAGGGTATCAGGTGCAGCCCCAGCATTTT. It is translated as CASSYEGYQVQPQHF.

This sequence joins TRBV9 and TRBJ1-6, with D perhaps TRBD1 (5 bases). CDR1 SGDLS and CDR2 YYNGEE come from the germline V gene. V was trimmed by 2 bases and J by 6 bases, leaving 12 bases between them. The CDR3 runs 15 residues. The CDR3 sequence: CASSVAGLGNSPLHF. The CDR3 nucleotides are TGTGCCAGCAGCGTCGCAGGGCTAGGTAATTCACCCCTCCACTTT.

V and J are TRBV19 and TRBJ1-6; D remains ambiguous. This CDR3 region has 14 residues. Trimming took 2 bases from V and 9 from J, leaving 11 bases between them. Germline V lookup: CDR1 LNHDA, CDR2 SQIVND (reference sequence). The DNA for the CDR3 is TGTGCCAGTAGTATATCCGGGCTTAGTTCACCCCTCCACTTT. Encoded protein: CASSISGLSSPLHF.

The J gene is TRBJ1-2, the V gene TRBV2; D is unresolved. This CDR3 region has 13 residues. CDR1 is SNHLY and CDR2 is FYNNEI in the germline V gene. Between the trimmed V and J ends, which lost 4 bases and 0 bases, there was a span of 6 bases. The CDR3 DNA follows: TGTGCCAGCAGTGGGCGAGCTAACTATGGCTACACCTTC. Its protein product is CASSGRANYGYTF.

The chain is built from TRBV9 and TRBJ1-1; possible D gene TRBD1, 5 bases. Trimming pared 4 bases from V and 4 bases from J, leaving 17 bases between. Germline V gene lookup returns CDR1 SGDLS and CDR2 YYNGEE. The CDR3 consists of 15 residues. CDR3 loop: CASSLELGGITEAFF. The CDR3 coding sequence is TGTGCCAGCAGCCTAGAGCTGGGGGGGATCACTGAAGCTTTCTTT.

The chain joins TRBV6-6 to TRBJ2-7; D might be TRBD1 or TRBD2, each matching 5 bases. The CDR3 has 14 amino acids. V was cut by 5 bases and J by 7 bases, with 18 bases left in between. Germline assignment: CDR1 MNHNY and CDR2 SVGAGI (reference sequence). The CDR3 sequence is CASSLPQGEREQYF. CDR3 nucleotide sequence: TGTGCCAGCAGTCTCCCTCAGGGAGAGAGGGAGCAGTACTTC.